This entry lists 16 T cell receptor beta chains sequenced from one sample in a study of PD-1 blockade in classical Hodgkin lymphoma (dated by TCRdb to 2020 to 2022). The method was the immunoSEQ multiplex PCR assay. Held by TCRdb, this immuneACCESS table contains in-frame sequences only and omits some clones. Under half of the omission traces to an unresolved V gene where checked; the cause of the rest is unknown. The sample table shows some 10,000 clones, and roughly 83% are seen once. Jointly, the top ten make up less than 2% of the sample. The time point label of this sample denotes: cycle 4 day 1 (C4D1), after less than 7 weeks of nivolumab. All trial patients had relapsed after autologous stem cell transplantation, with cohorts A, B and C differing in prior brentuximab vedotin exposure. CD4+ T cells were purified from thawed PBMCs by magnetic negative selection with a Miltenyi CD4+ T cell isolation kit.

The material sequenced was CD4+ T cells from blood, taken before the fourth cycle of nivolumab. The receptors stem from a human donor with classical Hodgkin lymphoma.

The chain recombines TRBV7-2 with TRBJ2-3; D gene unclear. Germline values: CDR1 SGHTA, CDR2 FQGNSA. Trimming stripped 2 bases from V and 5 bases from J, with 5 bases between. This CDR3 comprises 12 residues. The CDR3 spells CASSLLLDTQYF. The CDR3 nucleotides read TGTGCCAGCAGCTTACTTCTAGATACGCAGTATTTT. Based on the CDR3 plus reference TRBV7-2 and TRBJ2-3, the full variable domain is GAGVSQSPSNKVTEKGKDVELRCDPISGHTALYWYRQSLGQGLEFLIYFQGNSAPDKSGLPSDRFSAERTGGSVSTLTIQRTQQEDSAVYLCASSLLLDTQYFGPGTRLTVL.

The chain employs TRBV28 and TRBJ2-2; the D is unclear. Germline lookup yields CDR1 MDHEN and CDR2 SYDVKM. Trimming removed 3 bases at V and 4 bases at J, with 3 bases between. The CDR3 totals 12 residues. CDR3 protein: CASSFFTGELFF. Written as DNA, the CDR3 is TGTGCCAGCAGTTTTTTCACCGGGGAGCTGTTTTTT.

This clone was seen only a few times. The chain recombines TRBV19 with TRBJ2-7; D uncertain. CDR3 length: 14 amino acids. The V and J ends lost 6 bases and 2 bases respectively, with 14 bases between them. CDR1 and CDR2 from the germline V gene are LNHDA and SQIVND (reference sequence). The CDR3 spells CASSPNVDPYEQYF. CDR3 DNA sequence: TGTGCCAGTAGCCCAAACGTTGACCCCTACGAGCAGTACTTC.

In DNA form, the CDR3 reads TGTGCCAGCAGCAGAGACATTAGCAATCAGCCCCAGCATTTT. Amino acids: CASSRDISNQPQHF. V is TRBV7-2 and J is TRBJ1-5; no reliable D call. The CDR3 is made up of 14 amino acids. V lost 5 bases, J lost 0 bases, and 8 bases lay in between. Per germline, CDR1 SGHTA and CDR2 FQGNSA.

CDR3 nucleotide sequence: TGCGCCAGCAGCCAGGCCGACTCTGGGGCCAACGTCCTGACTTTC. Protein: CASSQADSGANVLTF. The chain uses TRBV4-3 and TRBJ2-6; D is unclear. Germline V gene lookup returns CDR1 LGHNA and CDR2 YSLEER. This CDR3 region has 15 residues. The V end lost 3 bases, the J end lost 0 bases, and 6 bases lay between the germline ends.

This sequence joins TRBV7-2 and TRBJ2-2; 10 bases agree with TRBD2. Trimming removed 6 bases from V and 6 bases from J; junction bases left unmatched: 7. This CDR3 region has 15 residues. The germline V gene has CDR1 SGHTA and CDR2 FQGNSA. The CDR3 nucleotides read TGTGCCAGCAGTTCAACTAGCGGGGACGCCGGGGAGCTGTTTTTT. It encodes CASSSTSGDAGELFF.

This clone has just a few counts. The V gene is TRBV27, the J gene TRBJ2-2, with TRBD1 identical over 8 bases. This CDR3 is 14 amino acids long. Trimming at V came to 6 bases and at J to 6 bases, leaving 6 bases not matched to a gene. Germline lookup yields CDR1 MNHEY and CDR2 SMNVEV (reference sequence). Here the CDR3 reads CASRTGQAAGELFF. The CDR3 nucleotides are TGTGCCAGCAGGACGGGACAGGCCGCCGGGGAGCTGTTTTTT.

The chain couples TRBV19 to TRBJ2-1, with D possibly matching TRBD2 (6 bases). This CDR3 is built from 14 residues. From germline, CDR1 is LNHDA and CDR2 SQIVND (reference sequence). V gave up 7 bases and J gave up 13 bases, with 23 bases separating them. DNA for the CDR3: TGTGCCAGTATCCCTGGGTCCGGGACTCTTGTCCAGTTCTTC. This codes for CASIPGSGTLVQFF.

The chain is built from TRBV14 and TRBJ2-1, with 10 positions matching TRBD2. Trimming cost V 1 base and J 12 bases; bases outside gene matches: 9. Germline CDR1 reads SGHDN; CDR2 reads FVKESK. This CDR3 is built from 15 residues. For the CDR3, the DNA is TGTGCCAGCAGCCAAGTATCTAGCGGGAGATTATGGCAGTTCTTC. Protein product: CASSQVSSGRLWQFF.

The V gene is TRBV18, the J gene TRBJ2-7, with D perhaps TRBD1 (6 bases). This CDR3 has 12 residues. Germline CDR1 is KGHSH and CDR2 is LQKENI. Trimming took off 8 bases at V and 0 bases at J, with 8 bases between the two ends. CDR3 amino acids: CASADSSYEQYF. The CDR3 nucleotides are TGTGCCAGCGCGGACAGCTCCTACGAGCAGTACTTC.

The count of this clone is one. The chain employs TRBV5-1 and TRBJ2-1; D may be TRBD1 (6 bases). The germline V gene has CDR1 SGHRS and CDR2 YFSETQ. This CDR3 is built from 14 residues. The V and J ends lost 3 bases and 6 bases respectively, with 13 bases between them. In DNA, the CDR3 is TGCGCCAGCAGCTCAGGACAGATGAGCAATGAGCAGTTCTTC. It is translated as CASSSGQMSNEQFF.

J is TRBJ1-1 and V is TRBV5-1, with TRBD1 as a possible D gene (6 bases). The V end was cut by 0 bases, the J end by 3 bases, with 12 bases between. CDR3 size: 15 residues. From germline, CDR1 is SGHRS and CDR2 YFSETQ. The CDR3 reads CASSLGSGGDTEAFF. CDR3 coding DNA: TGCGCCAGCAGCTTGGGATCGGGGGGCGACACTGAAGCTTTCTTT.

The chain employs TRBV9 and TRBJ2-3, with TRBD2 matching over 12 bases. The CDR3 runs 20 residues. Germline V gene lookup returns CDR1 SGDLS and CDR2 YYNGEE. V was pared by 0 bases and J by 2 bases, with 13 bases of the junction left unmatched. CDR3 sequence (DNA): TGTGCCAGCAGCGTAGCGGTTGGGGCTAGACTAGCGGGGGTCACAGATACGCAGTATTTT. It encodes CASSVAVGARLAGVTDTQYF.

The CDR3 loop is CAWSVISEGRRGYTF. The CDR3 nucleotides read TGTGCCTGGAGTGTTATCAGCGAGGGACGAAGGGGCTACACCTTC. The genes are TRBV30 and TRBJ1-2; D may be TRBD1 (5 bases). The germline V and J ends were trimmed by 0 bases and 8 bases, with 19 bases remaining between them. CDR1 is GTSNPN, CDR2 SVGIG, per germline (reference sequence). The CDR3 contains 15 residues.

This chain uses TRBV11-1 with TRBJ2-3; possibly TRBD1 or TRBD2 for D (5 bases each). The V end was cut by 1 base, the J end by 2 bases, with 13 bases between. The CDR3 loop spans 16 amino acids. Germline V lookup: CDR1 SGHAT, CDR2 FQDESV (reference sequence). CDR3 bases: TGTGCCAGCAGCTTAGGGCAGGGACCGGACACAGATACGCAGTATTTT. Translation: CASSLGQGPDTDTQYF.

The V call is TRBV25-1, the J call TRBJ1-2; unclear D gene. V was shortened by 1 base and J by 5 bases, with 5 bases between the two germline ends. CDR1 and CDR2 from the germline V gene are MGHDK and SYGVNS. There are 12 residues in the CDR3. In nucleotides, the CDR3 is TGTGCCAGCAGTGAATCCGGGTATGGCTACACCTTC. This encodes CASSESGYGYTF.